These T cell receptor beta chains were read from a single sample in a study of T cells in Graves' hyperthyroidism and ophthalmopathy. Each CDR3 protein gets one entry after TCRdb re-called the multiplex PCR reads with MiXCR. The table lists hundreds of thousands of distinct CDR3 sequences, 20% to 25% of them singletons. Sequenced sample: blood. These receptors all come from a man aged 30 to 45 with Graves' ophthalmopathy. Both conserved end residues are part of each CDR3. Each record gives: D gene, V gene, clone size, J gene, CDR3 protein, CDR3 DNA. A D gene is named only where the DNA matches it firmly. Clone size is stated in some rows and not others, as once, few, many or a class when expanded.

d_gene: NA; v_gene: TRBV6-1; abundance: NA; j_gene: TRBJ1-6; CDR3aa: CASSQNREEAYNSPLHF; CDR3nt: TGTGCCAGCAGTCAGAACAGGGAGGAGGCATATAATTCACCCCTCCACTTT
d_gene: NA; v_gene: TRBV6-5; abundance: NA; j_gene: TRBJ2-3; CDR3aa: CASSYPRSGVDTQYF; CDR3nt: TGTGCCAGCAGTTACCCAAGGAGTGGGGTAGATACGCAGTATTTT
d_gene: NA; v_gene: TRBV19; abundance: few; j_gene: TRBJ1-2; CDR3aa: CASSQGFNYGYTF; CDR3nt: TGTGCCAGTAGCCAGGGGTTTAACTATGGCTACACCTTC
d_gene: TRBD2; v_gene: TRBV19; abundance: NA; j_gene: TRBJ2-7; CDR3aa: CASSWGLNYEQYF; CDR3nt: TGTGCCAGTAGTTGGGGACTAAACTACGAGCAGTACTTC
d_gene: TRBD2; v_gene: TRBV28; abundance: few; j_gene: TRBJ2-1; CDR3aa: CASTTSGSFNEQFF; CDR3nt: TGTGCCAGCACAACTAGCGGGAGCTTTAATGAGCAGTTCTTC
d_gene: NA; v_gene: TRBV7-9; abundance: NA; j_gene: TRBJ1-1; CDR3aa: CASSPQDAEAFF; CDR3nt: TGTGCCAGCAGCCCTCAGGACGCTGAAGCTTTCTTT
d_gene: NA; v_gene: TRBV14; abundance: NA; j_gene: TRBJ2-3; CDR3aa: CASSQRSGILFTDTQYF; CDR3nt: TGTGCCAGCAGCCAACGGTCAGGGATACTCTTCACAGATACGCAGTATTTT
d_gene: TRBD2; v_gene: TRBV5-1; abundance: few; j_gene: TRBJ2-1; CDR3aa: CASSSTLAGGPNEQFF; CDR3nt: TGCGCCAGCAGCTCGACCTTAGCGGGAGGTCCCAATGAGCAGTTCTTC
d_gene: TRBD1; v_gene: TRBV29-1; abundance: NA; j_gene: TRBJ2-1; CDR3aa: CSVRPGTGLYNEQFF; CDR3nt: TGCAGCGTTCGTCCCGGGACAGGGTTATACAATGAGCAGTTCTTC
d_gene: TRBD2; v_gene: TRBV20-1; abundance: few; j_gene: TRBJ2-5; CDR3aa: CSARGTSGHQETQYF; CDR3nt: TGCAGTGCTAGAGGGACTAGCGGCCACCAAGAGACCCAGTACTTC
d_gene: TRBD2; v_gene: TRBV3-1; abundance: NA; j_gene: TRBJ2-5; CDR3aa: CASSPGLAAFQETQYF; CDR3nt: TGTGCCAGCAGCCCGGGACTAGCGGCCTTCCAAGAGACCCAGTACTTC
d_gene: NA; v_gene: TRBV6-1; abundance: NA; j_gene: TRBJ2-5; CDR3aa: CASNRKGETQYF; CDR3nt: TGTGCCAGCAACAGGAAGGGAGAGACCCAGTACTTC
d_gene: TRBD1; v_gene: TRBV9; abundance: NA; j_gene: TRBJ2-5; CDR3aa: CASSPGTGGFMETQYF; CDR3nt: TGTGCCAGCAGCCCAGGGACAGGGGGGTTTATGGAGACCCAGTACTTC
d_gene: TRBD2; v_gene: TRBV3-1; abundance: many; j_gene: TRBJ2-1; CDR3aa: CASSQVSSGSQYNEQFF; CDR3nt: TGTGCCAGCAGCCAAGTATCAAGCGGGAGTCAATACAATGAGCAGTTCTTC
d_gene: TRBD2; v_gene: TRBV5-6; abundance: NA; j_gene: TRBJ2-1; CDR3aa: CASSYPSGGSYNEQFF; CDR3nt: TGTGCCAGCAGCTATCCTAGCGGGGGTTCCTACAATGAGCAGTTCTTC
d_gene: TRBD1; v_gene: TRBV4-1; abundance: NA; j_gene: TRBJ1-5; CDR3aa: CARKSGTGGNQPQHF; CDR3nt: TGCGCCAGGAAATCGGGGACAGGGGGCAATCAGCCCCAGCATTTT
d_gene: NA; v_gene: TRBV10-3; abundance: NA; j_gene: TRBJ2-1; CDR3aa: CAISESFTGIRDNEQFF; CDR3nt: TGTGCCATCAGTGAGTCGTTTACGGGAATCAGGGACAATGAGCAGTTCTTC
d_gene: NA; v_gene: TRBV7-2; abundance: NA; j_gene: TRBJ1-6; CDR3aa: CASSLAGTGGSPLHF; CDR3nt: TGTGCCAGCAGCTTAGCGGGGACCGGCGGTTCACCCCTCCACTTT
d_gene: NA; v_gene: TRBV12-3/TRBV12-4; abundance: NA; j_gene: TRBJ2-7; CDR3aa: CASARGSHYEQYF; CDR3nt: TGTGCCAGCGCACGTGGGTCCCACTACGAGCAGTACTTC
d_gene: NA; v_gene: TRBV6-6; abundance: NA; j_gene: TRBJ1-4; CDR3aa: CASSYGLHTTNEKLFF; CDR3nt: TGTGCCAGCAGTTACGGGTTGCATACAACTAATGAAAAACTGTTTTTT
d_gene: NA; v_gene: TRBV4-1; abundance: few; j_gene: TRBJ2-7; CDR3aa: CASSHRPLATDYEQYF; CDR3nt: TGCGCCAGCAGCCACCGACCGCTAGCGACTGACTACGAGCAGTACTTC
d_gene: NA; v_gene: TRBV20-1; abundance: few; j_gene: TRBJ2-7; CDR3aa: CSASPVARDEQYF; CDR3nt: TGCAGTGCTTCCCCCGTAGCGCGGGACGAGCAGTACTTC
d_gene: TRBD1; v_gene: TRBV7-2; abundance: NA; j_gene: TRBJ2-5; CDR3aa: CASRGRGYRETQYF; CDR3nt: TGTGCCAGCAGGGGCAGGGGGTATCGGGAGACCCAGTACTTC
d_gene: NA; v_gene: TRBV19; abundance: NA; j_gene: TRBJ1-2; CDR3aa: CASAGGERNYGYTF; CDR3nt: TGTGCCAGTGCCGGAGGGGAAAGGAACTATGGCTACACCTTC
d_gene: TRBD1; v_gene: TRBV20-1; abundance: NA; j_gene: TRBJ2-1; CDR3aa: CSAQTGTGSSHEQFF; CDR3nt: TGCAGTGCGCAGACCGGGACAGGGAGTTCCCATGAGCAGTTCTTC
d_gene: NA; v_gene: TRBV24-1; abundance: NA; j_gene: TRBJ2-2; CDR3aa: CATGASLENTGELFF; CDR3nt: TGTGCCACCGGAGCGTCCCTGGAGAACACCGGGGAGCTGTTTTTT
d_gene: NA; v_gene: TRBV30; abundance: few; j_gene: TRBJ1-6; CDR3aa: CASSGASSYNSPLHF; CDR3nt: TGTGCCTCCTCCGGGGCCAGCTCCTATAATTCACCCCTCCACTTT